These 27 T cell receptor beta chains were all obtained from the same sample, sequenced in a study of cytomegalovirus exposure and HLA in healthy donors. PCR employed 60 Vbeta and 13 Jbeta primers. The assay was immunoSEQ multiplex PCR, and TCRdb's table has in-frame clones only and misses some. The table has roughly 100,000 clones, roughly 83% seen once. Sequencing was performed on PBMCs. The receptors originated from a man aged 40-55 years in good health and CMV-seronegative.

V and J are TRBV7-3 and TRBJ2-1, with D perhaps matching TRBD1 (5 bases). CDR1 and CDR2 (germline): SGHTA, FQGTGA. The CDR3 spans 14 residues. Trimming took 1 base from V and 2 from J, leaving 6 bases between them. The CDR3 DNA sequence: TGTGCCAGCAGCTTAAGGGGCGCCTACAATGAGCAGTTCTTC. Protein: CASSLRGAYNEQFF.

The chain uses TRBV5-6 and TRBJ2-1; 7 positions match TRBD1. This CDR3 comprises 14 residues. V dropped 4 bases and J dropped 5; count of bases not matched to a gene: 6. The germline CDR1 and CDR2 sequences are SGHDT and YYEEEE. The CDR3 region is CASSPGTEDNEQFF. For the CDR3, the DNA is TGTGCCAGCAGCCCTGGGACAGAGGACAATGAGCAGTTCTTC.

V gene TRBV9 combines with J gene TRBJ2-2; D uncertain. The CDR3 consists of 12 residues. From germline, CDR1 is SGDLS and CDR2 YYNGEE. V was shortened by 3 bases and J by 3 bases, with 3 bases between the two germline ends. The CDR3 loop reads CASSADTGELFF. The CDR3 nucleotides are TGTGCCAGCAGCGCAGACACCGGGGAGCTGTTTTTT.

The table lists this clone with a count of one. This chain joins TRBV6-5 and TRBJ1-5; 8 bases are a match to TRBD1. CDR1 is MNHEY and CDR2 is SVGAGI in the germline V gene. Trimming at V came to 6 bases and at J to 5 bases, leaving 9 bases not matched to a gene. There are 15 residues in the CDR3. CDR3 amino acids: CASSVRTGIDQPQHF. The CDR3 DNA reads TGTGCCAGCAGCGTGCGGACAGGGATCGATCAGCCCCAGCATTTT.

Here the CDR3 DNA reads TGTGCCAGCAGCTCGGACTGGACTAGCGAAAATGAGCAGTTCTTC. It specifies CASSSDWTSENEQFF. This chain links TRBV11-2 with TRBJ2-1; 9 bases are a match to TRBD2. Trimming at V came to 4 bases and at J to 7 bases, leaving 8 bases not matched to a gene. There are 15 residues in the CDR3. The V gene's germline CDR1 is SGHAT and CDR2 FQNNGV.

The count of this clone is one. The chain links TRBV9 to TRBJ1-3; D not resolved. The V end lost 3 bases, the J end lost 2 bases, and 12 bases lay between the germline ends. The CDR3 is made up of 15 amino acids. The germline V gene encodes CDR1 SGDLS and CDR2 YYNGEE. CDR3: CASSAPASAGNTIYF. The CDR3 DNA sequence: TGTGCCAGCAGCGCGCCCGCGTCGGCTGGAAACACCATATATTTT.

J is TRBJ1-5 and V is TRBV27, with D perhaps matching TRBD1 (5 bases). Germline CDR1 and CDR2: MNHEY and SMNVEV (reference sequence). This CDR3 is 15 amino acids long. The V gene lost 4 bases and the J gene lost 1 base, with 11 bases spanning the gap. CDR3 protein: CASSYGRASNQPQHF. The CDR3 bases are TGTGCCAGCAGTTATGGCAGGGCAAGCAATCAGCCCCAGCATTTT.

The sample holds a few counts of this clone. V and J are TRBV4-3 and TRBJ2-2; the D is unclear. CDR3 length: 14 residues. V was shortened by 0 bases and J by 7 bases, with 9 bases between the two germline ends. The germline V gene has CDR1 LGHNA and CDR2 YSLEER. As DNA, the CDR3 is TGCGCCAGCAGCCAAGATCTTGGGCACGGGGAGCTGTTTTTT. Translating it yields CASSQDLGHGELFF.

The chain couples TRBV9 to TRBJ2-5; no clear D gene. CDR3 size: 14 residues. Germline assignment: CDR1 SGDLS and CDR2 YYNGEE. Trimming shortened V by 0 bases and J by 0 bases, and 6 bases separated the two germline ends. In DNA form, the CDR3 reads TGTGCCAGCAGCGTAGTTGCTAACCAAGAGACCCAGTACTTC. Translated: CASSVVANQETQYF.

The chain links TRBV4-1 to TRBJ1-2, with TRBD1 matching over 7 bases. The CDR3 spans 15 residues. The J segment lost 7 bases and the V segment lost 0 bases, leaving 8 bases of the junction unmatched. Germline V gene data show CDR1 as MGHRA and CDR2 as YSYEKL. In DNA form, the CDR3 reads TGCGCCAGCAGCCAAGATTCAGGGGGGCTGTTTGGCTACACCTTC. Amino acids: CASSQDSGGLFGYTF.

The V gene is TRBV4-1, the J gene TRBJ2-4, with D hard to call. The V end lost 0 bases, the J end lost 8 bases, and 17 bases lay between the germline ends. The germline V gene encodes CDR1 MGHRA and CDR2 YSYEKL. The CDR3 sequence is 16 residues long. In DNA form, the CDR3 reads TGCGCCAGCAGCCAAGACCCACAGTACCAGTGGGACATTCAGTACTTC. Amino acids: CASSQDPQYQWDIQYF.

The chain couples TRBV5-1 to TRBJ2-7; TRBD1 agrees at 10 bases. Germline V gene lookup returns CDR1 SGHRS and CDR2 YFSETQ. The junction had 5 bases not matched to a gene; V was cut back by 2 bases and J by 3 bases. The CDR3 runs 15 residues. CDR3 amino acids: CASSFGTGEIYEQYF. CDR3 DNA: TGCGCCAGCAGCTTTGGGACAGGGGAAATCTACGAGCAGTACTTC.

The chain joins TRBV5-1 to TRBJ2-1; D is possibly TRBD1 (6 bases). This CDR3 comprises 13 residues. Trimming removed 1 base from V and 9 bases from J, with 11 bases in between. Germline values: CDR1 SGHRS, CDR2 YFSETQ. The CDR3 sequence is CASSLKQGSEQFF. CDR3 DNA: TGCGCCAGCAGCTTGAAACAGGGCAGTGAGCAGTTCTTC. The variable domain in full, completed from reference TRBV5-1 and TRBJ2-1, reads KAGVTQTPRYLIKTRGQQVTLSCSPISGHRSVSWYQQTPGQGLQFLFEYFSETQRNKGNFPGRFSGRQFSNSRSEMNVSTLELGDSALYLCASSLKQGSEQFFGPGTRLTVL.

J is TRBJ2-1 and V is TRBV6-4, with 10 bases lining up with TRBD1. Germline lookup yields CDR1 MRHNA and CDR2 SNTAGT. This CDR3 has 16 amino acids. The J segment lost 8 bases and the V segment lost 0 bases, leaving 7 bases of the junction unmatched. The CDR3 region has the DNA TGTGCCAGCAGTGACTCTCCGGGACAGGGGAACGATGAGCAGTTCTTC. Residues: CASSDSPGQGNDEQFF.

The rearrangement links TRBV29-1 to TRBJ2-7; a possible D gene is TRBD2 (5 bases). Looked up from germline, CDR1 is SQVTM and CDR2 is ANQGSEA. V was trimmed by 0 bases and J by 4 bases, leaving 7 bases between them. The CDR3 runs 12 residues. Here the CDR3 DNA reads TGCAGCGTTGAAGATCGCGGGTACGAGCAGTACTTC. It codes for CSVEDRGYEQYF.

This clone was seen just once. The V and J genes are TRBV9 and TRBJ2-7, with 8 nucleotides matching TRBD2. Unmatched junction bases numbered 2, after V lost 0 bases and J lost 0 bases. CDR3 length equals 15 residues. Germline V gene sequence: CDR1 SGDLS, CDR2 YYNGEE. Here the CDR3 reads CASSVAAGGSYEQYF. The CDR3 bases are TGTGCCAGCAGCGTAGCCGCGGGGGGCTCCTACGAGCAGTACTTC.

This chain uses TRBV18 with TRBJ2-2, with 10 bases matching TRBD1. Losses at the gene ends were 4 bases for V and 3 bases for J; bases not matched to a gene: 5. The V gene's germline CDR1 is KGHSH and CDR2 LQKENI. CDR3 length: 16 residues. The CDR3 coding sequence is TGTGCCAGCTCACTTCGACAGGGGGCGGACACCGGGGAGCTGTTTTTT. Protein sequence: CASSLRQGADTGELFF.

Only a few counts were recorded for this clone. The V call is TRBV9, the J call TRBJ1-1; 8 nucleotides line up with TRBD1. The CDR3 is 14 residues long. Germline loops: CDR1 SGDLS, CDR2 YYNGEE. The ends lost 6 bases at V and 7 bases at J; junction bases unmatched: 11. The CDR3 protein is CASNAGGGGLEAFF. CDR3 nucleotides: TGTGCCAGCAACGCAGGGGGCGGCGGCCTTGAAGCTTTCTTT.

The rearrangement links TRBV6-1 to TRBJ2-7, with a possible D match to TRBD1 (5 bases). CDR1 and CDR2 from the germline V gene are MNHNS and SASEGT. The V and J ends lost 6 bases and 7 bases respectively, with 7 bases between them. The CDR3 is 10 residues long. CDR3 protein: CASRKGEQYF. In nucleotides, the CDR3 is TGTGCCAGCAGGAAGGGGGAGCAGTACTTC.

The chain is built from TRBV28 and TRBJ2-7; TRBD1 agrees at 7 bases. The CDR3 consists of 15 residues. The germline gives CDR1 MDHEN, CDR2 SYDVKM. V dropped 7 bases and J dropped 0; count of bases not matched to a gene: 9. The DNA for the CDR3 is TGTGCCAGCAACCCGACAGGGAAAGGCTCCTACGAGCAGTACTTC. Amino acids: CASNPTGKGSYEQYF.

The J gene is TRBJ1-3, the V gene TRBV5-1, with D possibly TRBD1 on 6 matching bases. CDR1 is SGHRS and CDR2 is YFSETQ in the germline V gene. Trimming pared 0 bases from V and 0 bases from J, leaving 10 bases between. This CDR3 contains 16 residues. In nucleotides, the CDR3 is TGCGCCAGCAGCTTGGCCGGACAGACCTCTGGAAACACCATATATTTT. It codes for CASSLAGQTSGNTIYF. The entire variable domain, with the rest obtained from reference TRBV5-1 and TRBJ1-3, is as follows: KAGVTQTPRYLIKTRGQQVTLSCSPISGHRSVSWYQQTPGQGLQFLFEYFSETQRNKGNFPGRFSGRQFSNSRSEMNVSTLELGDSALYLCASSLAGQTSGNTIYFGEGSWLTVV.

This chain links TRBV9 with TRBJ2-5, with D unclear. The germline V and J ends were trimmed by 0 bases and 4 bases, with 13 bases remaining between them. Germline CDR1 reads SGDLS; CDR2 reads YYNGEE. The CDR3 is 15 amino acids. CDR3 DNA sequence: TGTGCCAGCAGCGTAGACGGCTACCTAGGAGAGACCCAGTACTTC. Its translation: CASSVDGYLGETQYF. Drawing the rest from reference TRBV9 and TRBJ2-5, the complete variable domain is DSGVTQTPKHLITATGQRVTLRCSPRSGDLSVYWYQQSLDQGLQFLIQYYNGEERAKGNILERFSAQQFPDLHSELNLSSLELGDSALYFCASSVDGYLGETQYFGPGTRLLVL.

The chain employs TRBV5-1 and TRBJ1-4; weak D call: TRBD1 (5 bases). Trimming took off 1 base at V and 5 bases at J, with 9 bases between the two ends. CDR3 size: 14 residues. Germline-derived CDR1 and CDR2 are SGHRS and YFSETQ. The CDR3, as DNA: TGCGCCAGCAGCTTGTCAGGGTACAATGAAAAACTGTTTTTT. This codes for CASSLSGYNEKLFF.

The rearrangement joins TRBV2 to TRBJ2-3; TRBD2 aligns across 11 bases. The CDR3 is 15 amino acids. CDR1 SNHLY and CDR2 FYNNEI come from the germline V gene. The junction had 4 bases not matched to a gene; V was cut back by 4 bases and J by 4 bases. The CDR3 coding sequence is TGTGCCAGCAGTGCCGCTAGCGGGGGGCCAGATACGCAGTATTTT. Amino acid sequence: CASSAASGGPDTQYF.

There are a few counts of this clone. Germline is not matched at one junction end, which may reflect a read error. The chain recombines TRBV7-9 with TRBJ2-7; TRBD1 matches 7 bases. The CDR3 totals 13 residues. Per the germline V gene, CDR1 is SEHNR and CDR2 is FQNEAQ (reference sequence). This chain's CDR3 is CASSLALQGENEF. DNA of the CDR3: TGTGCCAGCAGCTTAGCTCTCCAGGGGGAAAACGAATTC. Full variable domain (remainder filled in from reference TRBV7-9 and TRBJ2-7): DTGVSQNPRHKITKRGQNVTFRCDPISEHNRLYWYRQTLGQGPEFLTYFQNEAQLEKSRLLSDRFSAERPKGSFSTLEIQRTEQGDSAMYLCASSLALQGENEFGPGTRLTVT.

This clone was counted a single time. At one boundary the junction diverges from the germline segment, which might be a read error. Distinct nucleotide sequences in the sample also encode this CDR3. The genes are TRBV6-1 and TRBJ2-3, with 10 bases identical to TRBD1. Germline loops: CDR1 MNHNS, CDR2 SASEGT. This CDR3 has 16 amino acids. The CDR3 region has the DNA TGTGCCAGCAATGAAGGGCCGGGACAGGGGACAGATACGCAGTATTTT. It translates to CASNEGPGQGTDTQYF.

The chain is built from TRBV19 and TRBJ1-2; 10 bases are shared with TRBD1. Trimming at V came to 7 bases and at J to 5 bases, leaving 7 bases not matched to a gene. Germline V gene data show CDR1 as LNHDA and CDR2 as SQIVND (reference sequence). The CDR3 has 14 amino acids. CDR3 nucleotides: TGTGCCAGTACAAAGACAGGGGGCTCTTATGGCTACACCTTC. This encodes CASTKTGGSYGYTF.